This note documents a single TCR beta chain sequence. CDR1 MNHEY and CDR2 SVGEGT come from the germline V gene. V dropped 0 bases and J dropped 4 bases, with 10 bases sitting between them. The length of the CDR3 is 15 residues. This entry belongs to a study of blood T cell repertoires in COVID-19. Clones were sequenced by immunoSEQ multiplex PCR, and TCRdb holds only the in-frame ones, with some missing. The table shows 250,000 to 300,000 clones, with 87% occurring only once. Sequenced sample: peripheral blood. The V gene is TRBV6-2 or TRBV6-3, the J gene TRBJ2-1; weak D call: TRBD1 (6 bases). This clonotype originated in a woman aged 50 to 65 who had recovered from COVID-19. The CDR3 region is CASSYSRGQYNEQFF. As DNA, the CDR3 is TGTGCCAGCAGTTACTCTCGGGGACAATACAATGAGCAGTTCTTC.